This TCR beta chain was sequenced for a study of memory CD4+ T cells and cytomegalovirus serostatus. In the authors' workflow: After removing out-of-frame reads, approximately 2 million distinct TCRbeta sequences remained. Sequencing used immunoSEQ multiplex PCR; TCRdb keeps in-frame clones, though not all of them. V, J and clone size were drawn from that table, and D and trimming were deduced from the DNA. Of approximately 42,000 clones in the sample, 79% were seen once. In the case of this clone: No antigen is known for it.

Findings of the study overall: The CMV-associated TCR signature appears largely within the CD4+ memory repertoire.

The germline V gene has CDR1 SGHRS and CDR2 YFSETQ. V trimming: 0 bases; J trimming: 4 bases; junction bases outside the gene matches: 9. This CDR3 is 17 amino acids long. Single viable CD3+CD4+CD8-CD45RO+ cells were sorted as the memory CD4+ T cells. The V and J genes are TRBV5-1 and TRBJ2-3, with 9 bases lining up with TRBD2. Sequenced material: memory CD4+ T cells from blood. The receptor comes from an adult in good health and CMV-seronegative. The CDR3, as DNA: TGCGCCAGCAGCTTGGTAGTTAGCGGGGGACATCCAGATACGCAGTATTTT. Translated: CASSLVVSGGHPDTQYF.